This T cell receptor beta chain was profiled in a study of tumor and adjacent non-tumor tissue in lung cancer. Study at large: There were some 12 adenocarcinoma, 2 squamous cell carcinoma and 1 small cell lung cancer cases. Aged about 30 to 76 years, patients included under 13 men and 4 to 6 women with stage I to III disease. The study, taken as a whole, reports: Tumor tissue had significantly higher TCR diversity than normal lung.

The template was RNA from unsorted bulk tissue. Distant lung tissue was collected more than 3 cm away from the tumor edge. TCRbeta libraries were built with three rounds of nested PCR, modified from ARM-PCR. TCRdb ran MiXCR on the multiplex PCR reads and lists one entry per CDR3 protein. This sample has 90,000 to 110,000 distinct CDR3 sequences, with roughly three fifths found just once. This clonotype has ten or more counts. Its antigen is as yet unknown. With 0 bases removed from V and 6 bases from J, the gap between germline ends came to 13 bases. The CDR3 extends over 15 amino acids. Germline V gene data show CDR1 as SGHTS and CDR2 as YDEGEE.

The sample taken for sequencing was distant non-tumor lung tissue. This clonotype originated in a man between 60 and 75 years old with non-small cell lung cancer. The genes are TRBV5-8 and TRBJ1-5, with D possibly TRBD1 on 6 matching bases. The CDR3 reads CASSLEGGRGQPQHF. The CDR3 region has the DNA TGTGCCAGCAGCTTGGAGGGGGGAAGGGGTCAGCCCCAGCATTTT. Drawing the rest from reference TRBV5-8 and TRBJ1-5, the complete variable domain is EAGVTQSPTHLIKTRGQQATLRCSPISGHTSVYWYQQALGLGLQFLLWYDEGEERNRGNFPPRFSGRQFPNYSSELNVNALELEDSALYLCASSLEGGRGQPQHFGDGTRLSIL.